The clone carrying this T cell receptor beta chain has just a few counts. Its antigen is not known. A much larger clone lies one base from this, so it may be a read error. The V gene lost 4 bases and the J gene lost 0 bases, with 9 bases spanning the gap. The CDR3 contains 14 residues. CDR1 is SEHNR, CDR2 FQNEAQ, per germline (reference sequence). This sample was included in a study of Graves' ophthalmopathy and Graves' hyperthyroidism. Transcripts of RNA were the source for amplifying TCR beta CDR3 regions. First-round RT-PCR relied on HTBI primers, and a second-round multiplex PCR came next. From the multiplex PCR reads, TCRdb called clonotypes with MiXCR, one entry per CDR3 protein. The table lists approximately 1.2 million distinct CDR3 sequences, less than 45% of them singletons. Study-wide results and limits: Most expanded clonotypes in thyroid above 0.001 frequency also showed up in blood.

The rearrangement links TRBV7-9 to TRBJ2-5, with D possibly matching TRBD1 (6 bases). The clonotype originates from an adult man with Graves' hyperthyroidism. Input material: peripheral blood or thyroid tissue (not recorded which). The CDR3 DNA is TGTGCCAGCAGCTCATACAGGGACCAAGAGACCCAGTACTTC. Its protein product is CASSSYRDQETQYF.